The source of this TCR beta chain is a study of blood T cell repertoires in COVID-19. About the research overall: Collection of acute and convalescent COVID-19 samples took place in the United States, Italy and Spain. Nucleic acid was either cDNA or gDNA, and it came from T cells, B-cell-depleted T cells, or PBMCs.

In the original analysis: Estimation of nucleated cell counts was performed using reference gene primer amplification. Measured with immunoSEQ multiplex PCR; TCRdb has only the in-frame clones, and not every one. V and J calls and clone size are those listed in that table; D and trimming were worked out from the DNA. This table has around 130,000 clones, 82% appearing once. This clone has a single count. The receptor was isolated from a human donor in a cohort sampled during active COVID-19. Sequencing was carried out using peripheral blood.

This CDR3 reads CASSRHQTDQETQYF. CDR3 sequence (DNA): TGTGCCAGCAGCCGTCACCAGACAGACCAAGAGACCCAGTACTTC. This chain uses TRBV3-1 (or the pseudogene TRBV3-2) with TRBJ2-5, with D perhaps TRBD1 (5 bases). V lost 4 bases to trimming and J lost 0 bases, with 12 bases between them. The CDR3 totals 15 residues. Germline CDR1 reads LGHDT; CDR2 reads YNNKEL (reference sequence).